This section outlines one T cell receptor (beta chain) sequence together with its context. Its antigen remains unknown. J was trimmed by 4 bases and V by 3 bases; bases with no gene match: 12. The CDR3 is 17 residues long. In germline, CDR1 is SGHTA, CDR2 FQGNSA. The data originate from a study of T cells after yellow fever vaccination. Whole-study findings and limits: In post-booster samples, most primary-vaccination clones reappeared (approximately 95% CD4, over 70% CD8). Abundant clonotypes from the bulk population could contaminate FACS-sorted repertoires. A weaker but faster secondary response was observed, peaking on day 5 versus 15.

Generation of TCR cDNA used 5'RACE template switching (which added a universal primer site and UMIs). MiXCR, run by TCRdb on the 5' RACE reads, gives a single entry per CDR3 protein. The sample shows approximately 550,000 distinct CDR3 sequences, roughly 13% of them seen only once. This receptor was obtained from a man aged 25-45 years who received the YFV17D yellow fever vaccine. Material: PBMCs, obtained on the day of the yellow fever booster vaccination. This chain joins TRBV7-2 and TRBJ1-1; 9 bases line up with TRBD1. CDR3: CASSFRRDRDFRTEAFF. CDR3 DNA sequence: TGTGCCAGCAGCTTCCGCCGGGACAGGGATTTTCGCACTGAAGCTTTCTTT. Drawing the rest from reference TRBV7-2 and TRBJ1-1, the complete variable domain is GAGVSQSPSNKVTEKGKDVELRCDPISGHTALYWYRQSLGQGLEFLIYFQGNSAPDKSGLPSDRFSAERTGGSVSTLTIQRTQQEDSAVYLCASSFRRDRDFRTEAFFGQGTRLTVV.